Shown below are 2 T cell receptor beta chains from a single sample sequenced in a study of blood T cells in healthy people across ages. For the second PCR, which ran for roughly 6 to 11 cycles, a sample-barcoded 5' primer and a J-beta primer mix were used. TCRdb itself ran the 5' RACE reads through MiXCR, one entry per CDR3 protein. The sample records about 1.8 million distinct CDR3 sequences, around 50% being singletons. Source material: blood. All receptors derive from a middle-aged woman in good health.

This clonotype occurred once. This chain uses TRBV7-9 with TRBJ2-1; D may be TRBD2 (7 bases). The end of the DNA aligns better with TRBJ2-7, so the J call may be wrong. Germline V CDR1 and CDR2: SEHNR, FQNEAQ (reference sequence). This CDR3 has 15 residues. CDR3 protein: CASSLAGGAANEQYF. The CDR3 nucleotides are TGTGCCAGCAGCCTCGCTGGGGGGGCCGCGAATGAGCAGTACTTC.

This clonotype showed up just a few times. V usage is TRBV6-2 or TRBV6-3 and J usage is TRBJ1-1; maybe TRBD1 (6 bases). Trimming stripped 6 bases from V and 5 bases from J, with 13 bases between. Germline V gives CDR1 MNHEY, CDR2 SVGEGT. This CDR3 is built from 13 residues. The CDR3 nucleotides read TGTGCCAGCAGCCAACAGGGTTTGACTGAAGCTTTCTTT. Translating it yields CASSQQGLTEAFF.